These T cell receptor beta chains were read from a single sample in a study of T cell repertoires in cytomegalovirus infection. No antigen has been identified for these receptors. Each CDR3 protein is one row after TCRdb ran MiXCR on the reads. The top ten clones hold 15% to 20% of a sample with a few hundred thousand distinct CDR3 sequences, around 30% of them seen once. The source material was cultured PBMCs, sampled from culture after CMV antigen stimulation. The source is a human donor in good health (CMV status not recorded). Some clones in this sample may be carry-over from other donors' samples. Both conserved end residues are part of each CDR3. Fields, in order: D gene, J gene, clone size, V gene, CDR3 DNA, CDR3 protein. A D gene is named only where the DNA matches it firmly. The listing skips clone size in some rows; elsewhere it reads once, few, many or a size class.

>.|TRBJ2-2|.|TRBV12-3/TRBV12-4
TGTGCCAGCAGACACAGTCCGGGGACGGAAAACACCGGGGAGCTGTTTTTT
CASRHSPGTENTGELFF
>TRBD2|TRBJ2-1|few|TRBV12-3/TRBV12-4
TGTGCCAGCAGTCCCCCTGAGATTGCGGGAGGTTTGCATGAGCAGTTCTTC
CASSPPEIAGGLHEQFF
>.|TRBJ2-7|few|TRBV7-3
TGTGCCAGCAGCTTAACCGGACTTACCGGCGACGAGCAGTACTTC
CASSLTGLTGDEQYF
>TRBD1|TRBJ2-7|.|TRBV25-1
TGTGCCAGCAGTGATTATGGGACAGGAATCTACGAGCAGTACTTC
CASSDYGTGIYEQYF
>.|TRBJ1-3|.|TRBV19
TGTGCCAGCCAAGACAGGCCCAATTCTGGAAACACCATATATTTT
CASQDRPNSGNTIYF
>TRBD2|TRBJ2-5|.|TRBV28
TGTGCCAGCAGTTCCCCCTCGGGAGGGCAAGAGACCCAGTACTTC
CASSSPSGGQETQYF
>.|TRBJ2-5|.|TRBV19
TGTGCCAGTAGTATAGCCCAGGGGGGTGGCGAGACCCAGTACTTC
CASSIAQGGGETQYF
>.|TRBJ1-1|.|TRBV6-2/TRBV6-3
TGTGCCAGCAGGTTGGGGCTAGGCACTGAAGCTTTCTTT
CASRLGLGTEAFF
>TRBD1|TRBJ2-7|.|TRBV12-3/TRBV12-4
TGTGCCAGCGGACCGTGGACAGGGTATACCTACGAGCAGTACTTC
CASGPWTGYTYEQYF
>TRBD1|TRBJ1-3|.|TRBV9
TGTGCCAGCAGCGCAAGGACAGGTCACCACTCTGGAAACACCATATATTTT
CASSARTGHHSGNTIYF
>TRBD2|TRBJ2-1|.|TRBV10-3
TGTGCCGTGCGTCTAGCGGAGGAATACAATGAGCAGTTCTTC
CAVRLAEEYNEQFF
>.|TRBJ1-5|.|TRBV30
TGTGCCTGGAGTAATGGACAGTTCAATCAGCCCCAGCATTTT
CAWSNGQFNQPQHF
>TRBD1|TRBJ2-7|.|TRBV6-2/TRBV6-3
TGTGCCAGCGATATGGATCTGGACAGGGGCACCGAGCAGTACTTC
CASDMDLDRGTEQYF
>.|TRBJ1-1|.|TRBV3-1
TGTGCCAGCAGCCCACCCGGGTGGGAGAACACTGAAGCTTTCTTT
CASSPPGWENTEAFF
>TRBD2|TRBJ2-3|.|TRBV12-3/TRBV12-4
TGTGCCAGCAGTTTAAGCGGGAGTAACGGAGATACGCAGTATTTT
CASSLSGSNGDTQYF
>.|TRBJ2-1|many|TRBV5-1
TGCGCCAGCAGCGTGGACTACCTGAGCTCCTACAATGAGCAGTTCTTC
CASSVDYLSSYNEQFF
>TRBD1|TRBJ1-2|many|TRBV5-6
TGTGCCAGCACCTCCTTAGGACAGGGGGCTCGAGGCTACACCTTC
CASTSLGQGARGYTF
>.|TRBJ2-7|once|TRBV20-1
TGCAGTGCTAGAGGCGGATACTACGAGCAGTACTTC
CSARGGYYEQYF
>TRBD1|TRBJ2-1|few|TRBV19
TGTGCCAGTAGACGTCAGGGGGCGGGATTAAATGAGCAGTTCTTC
CASRRQGAGLNEQFF
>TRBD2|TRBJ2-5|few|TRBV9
TGTGCCAGCAGCCCGAGCGGGGGTGGCCAAGAGACCCAGTACTTC
CASSPSGGGQETQYF
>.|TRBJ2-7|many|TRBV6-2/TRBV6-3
TGTGCCAGCAGTTACTCAGGGGAGCTGGAGCAGTACTTC
CASSYSGELEQYF
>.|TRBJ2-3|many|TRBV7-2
TGTGCCAGCAGCCAACCCCTAGGGGGGGGTACAGATACGCAGTATTTT
CASSQPLGGGTDTQYF
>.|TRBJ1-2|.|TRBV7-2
TGTGCCAGCAGCTTAGAGCGGCAGAATGGCTACACCTTC
CASSLERQNGYTF
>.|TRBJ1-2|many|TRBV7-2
TGTGCCAGCAGCTTGAGCGGGGGTACCTATGGCTACACCTTC
CASSLSGGTYGYTF
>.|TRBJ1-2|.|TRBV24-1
TGTGCCACCAGTGATGGCAGGGGATGGGCTAACTATGGCTACACCTTC
CATSDGRGWANYGYTF
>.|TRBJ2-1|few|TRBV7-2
TGTGCCAGCAGCTTTGGTTCGCGGAGGTACAATGAGCAGTTCTTC
CASSFGSRRYNEQFF
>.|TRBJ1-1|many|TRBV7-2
TGTGCCAGCAGCTTAAAACGGGGGGGTAGCACTGAAGCTTTCTTT
CASSLKRGGSTEAFF
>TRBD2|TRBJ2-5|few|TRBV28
TGTGCCAGCAGTTTAAGGATAGCGGGTGTAGTTGGGGAGACCCAGTACTTC
CASSLRIAGVVGETQYF
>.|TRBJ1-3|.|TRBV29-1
TGCAGCGTTGCCTCGTCGCAAGGAAACACCATATATTTT
CSVASSQGNTIYF
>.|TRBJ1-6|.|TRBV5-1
TGCGCCAGCAGCGGAATACAGGGCTCCGGTAATTCACCCCTCCACTTT
CASSGIQGSGNSPLHF
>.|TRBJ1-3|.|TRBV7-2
TGTGCCAGCAGCCCCAGGACCCCGGGGGGAAACACCATATATTTT
CASSPRTPGGNTIYF
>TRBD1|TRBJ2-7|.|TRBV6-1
TGTGCCAGCAGTCCCCTCCCCCAGGGGGCCAACGAGCAGTACTTC
CASSPLPQGANEQYF
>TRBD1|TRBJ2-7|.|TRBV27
TGTGCCAGCAGTCCTCCGGACAGGGGGCCCTACGAGCAGTACTTC
CASSPPDRGPYEQYF
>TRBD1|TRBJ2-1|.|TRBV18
TGTGCCAGCTCACCGTTCGAGACAGGGGGCAATGAGCAGTTCTTC
CASSPFETGGNEQFF
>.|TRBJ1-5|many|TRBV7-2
TGTGCCAGCACCGTGGCAGGTGCACGGGAGCCCCAGCATTTT
CASTVAGAREPQHF
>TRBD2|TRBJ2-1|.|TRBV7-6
TGTGCCAGCAGCTCCATAGGGACTAGCGGGGACAATGAGCAGTTCTTC
CASSSIGTSGDNEQFF
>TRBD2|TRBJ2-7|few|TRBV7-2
TGTGCCAGCAGCATTGGGACTAGCGGGAGGGCCTACGAGCAGTACTTC
CASSIGTSGRAYEQYF
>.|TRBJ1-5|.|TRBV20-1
TGCAGTGCCGTCAGGGTCGGTCAGCCCCAGCATTTT
CSAVRVGQPQHF
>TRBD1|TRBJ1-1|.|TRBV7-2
TGTGCCAGCAGCCCTGACAGGGGTCGACACCCTGAAGCTTTCTTT
CASSPDRGRHPEAFF
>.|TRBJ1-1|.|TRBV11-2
TGTGCCAGCAGCTTATATCGGGGGGCCGGGGAAGCTTTCTTT
CASSLYRGAGEAFF
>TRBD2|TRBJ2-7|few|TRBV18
TGTGCCAGCTCACCACCAAAACCAAACCTAGCGGCTTACGAGCAGTACTTC
CASSPPKPNLAAYEQYF
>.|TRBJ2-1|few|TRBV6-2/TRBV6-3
TGTGCCAGCAGTTACTGGTCCTACAATGAGCAGTTCTTC
CASSYWSYNEQFF